The source of this T cell receptor beta chain is a study of cytomegalovirus exposure and HLA in healthy donors. Regarding the study as a whole: The authors confirmed in vitro that three CMV-associated chains were specific for CMV antigens. The study assumed roughly uniform donor sequencing depth for presence/absence analyses. As a later analysis revealed, the rate of TCR association differed by HLA locus, with DRB1 most and HLA-C fewest. Among TCR sequences, most were rare, though some public TCRs appeared in many donors.

Primers included in the PCR were 60 Vbeta and 13 Jbeta primers. Data came from immunoSEQ multiplex PCR; TCRdb stores just in-frame clones and leaves some out. Among about 150,000 clones listed, 50% to 75% were seen once. Germline CDR1 SNHLY, CDR2 FYNNEI. The CDR3 has 14 residues. Trimming removed 3 bases at V and 1 base at J, with 8 bases between. As regards this clone: Its specificity is unknown.

V usage is TRBV2 and J usage is TRBJ2-3, with a possible D match to TRBD1 (5 bases). The sequenced material came from PBMCs. The TCR originated in a woman aged 60-70 years in good health and CMV-seropositive. The CDR3 sequence: CASSEARGTDTQYF. The CDR3 bases are TGTGCCAGCAGTGAGGCCAGGGGCACAGATACGCAGTATTTT.